This T cell receptor beta chain was identified in a study of blood T cell repertoires in COVID-19. Germline-derived CDR1 and CDR2 are MNHNS and SASEGT. This CDR3 is built from 15 residues. Details on this clone: One junction end does not reproduce the germline sequence, and a read error may be involved.

The protocol was immunoSEQ multiplex PCR, while the TCRdb copy is restricted to in-frame clones and leaves out a portion. The table has more than 250,000 clones, roughly 80% seen once; the top ten hold 5%. The chain uses TRBV6-1 and TRBJ1-1, with TRBD1 identical over 7 bases. This clonotype was sampled from a man in his forties who had been exposed to COVID-19. The sequenced sample was PBMCs or T cells enriched from blood (not recorded which). This CDR3 is CAGSERGQPNTEAFF. As DNA, the CDR3 is TGTGCCGGCAGTGAAAGGGGACAGCCTAACACTGAAGCTTTCTTT.